This T cell receptor (beta chain) came from a study of post-analysis software for immune sequencing data. Broader study findings: Patients with multiple sclerosis recorded significantly lower normalized Chao1 diversity than controls, the study found. Higher frequency in patients than in controls was seen for several TRBV segments, with TRBV5-6, TRBV5-1 and TRBV20-1 among them. By F measure, samples from a shared preparation batch strongly co-clustered.

With regard to this clonotype: Its target is not known.

The CDR3 totals 21 residues. V was pared by 3 bases and J by 2 bases, with 19 bases of the junction left unmatched. The library was made from cDNA and included unique molecular identifiers. Input of about 0.9 to 10 million T cells yielded hundreds of thousands of cDNA molecules. TCRdb recomputed calls from the PCR reads with MiXCR, one row per CDR3 protein. The table shows approximately 660,000 distinct CDR3 sequences, with 59% occurring only once. Sequencing was carried out using blood. The chain is built from TRBV12-3 or TRBV12-4 and TRBJ2-4, with TRBD2 matching over 10 bases. The sequence was obtained from a girl under 10 years old with multiple sclerosis. For the CDR3, the DNA is TGTGCCAGCAGTTTCGGGACTCTAGCGGGGGCCCCCCGGCCAACCAAAAACATTCAGTACTTC. This translates into CASSFGTLAGAPRPTKNIQYF.